The 13 T cell receptor beta chains below all came from one sample that was sequenced in a study of T and B cells in COVID-19 patients. BIOMED2 TRB-A/B primer pools were used in multiplex TRB PCR. One entry per CDR3 protein, called by TCRdb with MiXCR from the multiplex PCR reads. The repertoire holds around 15,000 distinct CDR3 sequences, with 25% to 35% as singletons. Blood genomic DNA input for TRB amplification was roughly 220-500 ng. What was sequenced was blood. The receptors derive from a human donor who had recovered from COVID-19.

This sequence joins TRBV6-5 and TRBJ1-2, with 8 bases aligning to TRBD1. Germline CDR1 MNHEY, CDR2 SVGAGI. V trimming: 5 bases; J trimming: 7 bases; junction bases outside the gene matches: 6. The CDR3 contains 13 residues. The CDR3 loop reads CASSQDGQGGYTF. CDR3 DNA: TGTGCCAGCAGTCAAGACGGACAGGGTGGCTACACCTTC.

The chain employs TRBV10-3 and TRBJ1-4; perhaps TRBD1 as D (6 bases). Germline assignment: CDR1 ENHRY and CDR2 SYGVKD. V was cut by 2 bases and J by 7 bases, with 8 bases left in between. The CDR3 sequence is 13 residues long. CDR3 bases: TGTGCCATCAGTGAGGGGGGGCGTGAAAAACTGTTTTTT. Residues: CAISEGGREKLFF.

This clonotype appeared a few times. The chain joins TRBV12-3 or TRBV12-4 to TRBJ2-1; TRBD1 matches at 9 bases. V shed 6 bases and J 9 bases; nucleotides not matched to a gene: 9. This CDR3 has 14 residues. The CDR3 nucleotides are TGTGCCAGCAGGCCGGGACAGGGCCGGGTTGAGCAGTTCTTC. Protein product: CASRPGQGRVEQFF.

In this sample, this clonotype turned up a few times. The chain links TRBV5-4 to TRBJ2-7, with 8 bases fitting TRBD2. This CDR3 is built from 14 residues. V dropped 4 bases and J dropped 0; count of bases not matched to a gene: 3. CDR1 SGHNT and CDR2 YYREEE come from the germline V gene (reference sequence). CDR3 loop: CASSQGLGSYEQYF. CDR3 in DNA: TGTGCCAGCAGCCAGGGACTAGGCTCCTACGAGCAGTACTTC.

This clonotype is large within its sample. The V call is TRBV27, the J call TRBJ2-2; TRBD1 matches 11 bases. The CDR3 sequence is 16 residues long. J was trimmed by 3 bases and V by 6 bases; bases with no gene match: 6. The germline CDR1 and CDR2 sequences are MNHEY and SMNVEV (reference sequence). The CDR3 reads CASSHRTGGYTGELFF. CDR3 in DNA: TGTGCCAGCAGCCACAGGACAGGGGGCTACACCGGGGAGCTGTTTTTT.

V gene TRBV5-6 combines with J gene TRBJ1-3, with D possibly TRBD1 on 5 matching bases. The CDR3 extends over 15 amino acids. The germline CDR1 and CDR2 sequences are SGHDT and YYEEEE. Deletions cut 2 bases from V and 0 bases from J, with 9 bases between. The CDR3 nucleotides read TGTGCCAGCAGCTTAGACAGTTTCTCTGGAAACACCATATATTTT. This translates into CASSLDSFSGNTIYF.

The gene calls are TRBV7-9 and TRBJ1-2; 11 positions match TRBD1. Per the germline V gene, CDR1 is SEHNR and CDR2 is FQNEAQ (reference sequence). Unmatched junction bases numbered 7, after V lost 4 bases and J lost 6 bases. The CDR3 has 15 residues. CDR3: CASSSWDRGGNGYTF. The CDR3 nucleotides read TGTGCCAGCAGCTCGTGGGACAGGGGGGGGAATGGCTACACCTTC.

This rearrangement joins TRBV27 to TRBJ1-2; no clear D. The germline CDR1 and CDR2 sequences are MNHEY and SMNVEV (reference sequence). The CDR3 totals 12 residues. Trimming shortened V by 6 bases and J by 4 bases, and 9 bases separated the two germline ends. CDR3 in DNA: TGTGCCAGCAGAGGAGGGTTCTATGGCTACACCTTC. This translates into CASRGGFYGYTF.

This clonotype appeared a few times. V usage is TRBV19 and J usage is TRBJ2-7, with D perhaps TRBD2 (5 bases). This CDR3 has 14 amino acids. Trimming removed 6 bases from V and 3 bases from J, with 15 bases in between. CDR1 is LNHDA and CDR2 is SQIVND in the germline V gene (reference sequence). CDR3 region: CASRLAPGSYEQYF. DNA for the CDR3: TGTGCCAGTAGATTGGCCCCGGGGAGCTACGAGCAGTACTTC.

This clonotype is a singleton in its sample. A single base separates this from a much larger clone, so it may be a read error. The chain recombines TRBV6-5 with TRBJ1-2; D may be TRBD1 (5 bases). Trimming took off 3 bases at V and 10 bases at J, with 15 bases between the two ends. This CDR3 is 13 amino acids long. CDR1 is MNHEY and CDR2 is SVGAGI in the germline V gene. CDR3 sequence (DNA): TGTGCCAGCAGTTATTGCGGAGGGGAACCCTACACCTTC. This sequence encodes CASSYCGGEPYTF.

The chain is built from TRBV25-1 and TRBJ1-1, with D possibly matching TRBD1 (5 bases). The V end was cut by 6 bases, the J end by 0 bases, with 8 bases between. The CDR3 runs 13 residues. Germline V gene sequence: CDR1 MGHDK, CDR2 SYGVNS. CDR3 DNA sequence: TGTGCCAGCAGGGACAACTTGAACACTGAAGCTTTCTTT. Translation gives CASRDNLNTEAFF.

The count of this clonotype is one. The V gene is TRBV7-9, the J gene TRBJ2-1; tentatively, D is TRBD2 (5 bases). The germline V and J ends were trimmed by 6 bases and 0 bases, with 12 bases remaining between them. Looked up from germline, CDR1 is SEHNR and CDR2 is FQNEAQ (reference sequence). CDR3 length equals 15 residues. The CDR3 reads CASRASGSSYNEQFF. CDR3 nucleotides: TGTGCCAGCAGGGCGTCGGGGAGCTCCTACAATGAGCAGTTCTTC.

This chain connects TRBV12-3 or TRBV12-4 to TRBJ2-7; TRBD2 might be the D (6 bases). The CDR3 is 11 amino acids. Trimming removed 8 bases at V and 3 bases at J, with 8 bases between. CDR3 sequence (DNA): TGTGCCAGCCGGGAGAACTACGAGCAGTACTTC. Its protein product is CASRENYEQYF.